These T cell receptor beta chains were read from a single sample in a study of OX40 agonist ivuxolimab in advanced cancers. Generated by immunoSEQ multiplex PCR, the TCRdb table keeps only in-frame clones and is missing some. Among tens of thousands of clones listed, approximately 84% were seen once. The starting material was CD4+ or CD8+ T cells sorted from blood, obtained in a trial of the OX40 agonist ivuxolimab. These receptors all stem from an adult with an advanced solid tumor such as melanoma, head and neck, liver or kidney cancer. CDR3s include the opening cysteine and the closing phenylalanine or tryptophan. A D gene is named only where the DNA matches it firmly. Expanded clones get a size class; other rows say once, few or many, or leave the size out.

j_call: TRBJ1-2; v_call: TRBV4-1; d_call: TRBD1; clone_size: NA; cdr3_length: 18; cdr3_nt: TGCGCCAGCAGCCAAGGGAGACAGGGATCCCACTCTAACTATGGCTACACCTTC; cdr3_aa: CASSQGRQGSHSNYGYTF
j_call: TRBJ2-3; v_call: TRBV7-2; d_call: TRBD2; clone_size: NA; cdr3_length: 17; cdr3_nt: TGTGCCAGCAGCTTAGTCCCAGCGGGGCCCAGCACAGATACGCAGTATTTT; cdr3_aa: CASSLVPAGPSTDTQYF
j_call: TRBJ2-3; v_call: TRBV29-1; d_call: NA; clone_size: NA; cdr3_length: 11; cdr3_nt: TGCAGCGTTGTTCAGGGAGATACGCAGTATTTT; cdr3_aa: CSVVQGDTQYF
j_call: TRBJ2-5; v_call: TRBV27; d_call: TRBD2; clone_size: NA; cdr3_length: 16; cdr3_nt: TGTGCCAGCAGCAAACGGCGGGGGTCGCTACAAGAGACCCAGTACTTC; cdr3_aa: CASSKRRGSLQETQYF
j_call: TRBJ1-1; v_call: TRBV5-1; d_call: NA; clone_size: NA; cdr3_length: 15; cdr3_nt: TGCGCCAGCAGCTTAGGTTCAGGCGGTATAGAGGGAGCTTTCTTT; cdr3_aa: CASSLGSGGIEGAFF
j_call: TRBJ2-4; v_call: TRBV7-2; d_call: NA; clone_size: once; cdr3_length: 13; cdr3_nt: TGTGCCAGCAGCTTAGGTCAGGGAGACATTCAGTACTTC; cdr3_aa: CASSLGQGDIQYF
j_call: TRBJ2-3; v_call: TRBV10-1; d_call: TRBD2; clone_size: NA; cdr3_length: 15; cdr3_nt: TGCGCCAGCAGTGACCAGCGGGGCCACACAGATACGCAGTATTTT; cdr3_aa: CASSDQRGHTDTQYF
j_call: TRBJ1-2; v_call: TRBV19; d_call: NA; clone_size: NA; cdr3_length: 13; cdr3_nt: TGTGCCAGTAGTATGGACAGCGCTTATGGCTACACCTTC; cdr3_aa: CASSMDSAYGYTF
j_call: TRBJ1-1; v_call: TRBV28; d_call: NA; clone_size: NA; cdr3_length: 12; cdr3_nt: TGTGCCAGCACCCTACGGGGTACTGAAGCTTTCTTT; cdr3_aa: CASTLRGTEAFF
j_call: TRBJ2-7; v_call: TRBV29-1; d_call: TRBD1; clone_size: NA; cdr3_length: 14; cdr3_nt: TGCAGCGTTAACACAGGACAGGGTTTCAACGAGCAGTACTTC; cdr3_aa: CSVNTGQGFNEQYF
j_call: TRBJ2-1; v_call: TRBV7-9; d_call: NA; clone_size: NA; cdr3_length: 12; cdr3_nt: TGTGCCAGCACCACAAGGGGCTATGAGCAGTTCTTC; cdr3_aa: CASTTRGYEQFF